The 27 T cell receptor beta chains below come from one sample, sequenced in a study of chemoradiotherapy in HPV16-positive cancers. Only in-frame clones appear in the TCRdb table, and some are missing; sequencing was by immunoSEQ multiplex PCR. The table includes some 10,000 clones, under 80% detected once. Sampling took place from a patient who underwent chemoradiotherapy. The receptors shown here come from a human donor with HPV-associated anogenital cancer.

This clone was seen once. This chain links TRBV5-6 with TRBJ2-5; 7 nucleotides match TRBD2. V lost 1 base, J lost 3 bases, and 12 bases stayed unmatched. The CDR3 runs to 17 residues. Germline loops: CDR1 SGHDT, CDR2 YYEEEE. As DNA, the CDR3 is TGTGCCAGCAGCTTGCCACTGTGGGCTAGCGGTGAAGAGACCCAGTACTTC. This codes for CASSLPLWASGEETQYF.

The V and J genes are TRBV28 and TRBJ1-3; TRBD1 matches at 9 bases. Unmatched junction bases numbered 4, after V lost 6 bases and J lost 4 bases. Per the germline V gene, CDR1 is MDHEN and CDR2 is SYDVKM. This CDR3 has 14 residues. CDR3 DNA sequence: TGTGCCAGCAGCACGACAGGGGGAGGAAACACCATATATTTT. This sequence encodes CASSTTGGGNTIYF.

This clone is a singleton in its sample. The V gene is TRBV6-1, the J gene TRBJ1-2, with TRBD1 matching over 12 bases. The CDR3 has 15 amino acids. CDR1 is MNHNS and CDR2 is SASEGT in the germline V gene. After removal of 6 bases from V and 8 bases from J, the junction contained 10 bases not matched to a gene. The CDR3, as DNA: TGTGCCAGCAGCCCGCGGGACAGGGGGCAGCGAGGCTACACCTTC. Amino acid sequence: CASSPRDRGQRGYTF.

In its sample, this clone was seen a few times. The chain is built from TRBV28 and TRBJ1-5, with unresolved D. Trimming left V 6 bases short and J 4 bases short, with 13 bases between. The CDR3 is 14 residues long. CDR1 is MDHEN, CDR2 SYDVKM, per germline. The CDR3 DNA reads as TGTGCCAGCAGGCCCCGGGCCCATAATCAGCCCCAGCATTTT. It is translated as CASRPRAHNQPQHF.

This chain connects TRBV28 to TRBJ1-2; D is ambiguous. Germline assignment: CDR1 MDHEN and CDR2 SYDVKM. V was shortened by 3 bases and J by 4 bases, with 9 bases between the two germline ends. CDR3 length: 13 amino acids. In nucleotides, the CDR3 is TGTGCCAGCAGTTTGAGTCCAGCCTATGGCTACACCTTC. Its translation: CASSLSPAYGYTF.

This clone was counted between two and nine times. The chain has TRBV4-1 and TRBJ1-2; a weak D match, TRBD1 (6 bases). The CDR3 sequence is 15 residues long. The V gene's germline CDR1 is MGHRA and CDR2 YSYEKL. V was cut by 8 bases and J by 2 bases, with 18 bases left in between. The DNA of the CDR3 is TGCGCCAGCGAGCCAAGGCTCGGACAGAACTATGGCTACACCTTC. This sequence encodes CASEPRLGQNYGYTF.

The gene calls are TRBV29-1 and TRBJ1-2, with D uncertain. V was cut by 7 bases and J by 3 bases, with 12 bases left in between. This CDR3 contains 12 residues. Germline V gives CDR1 SQVTM, CDR2 ANQGSEA. The DNA of the CDR3 is TGCAGCGGTTCCGGGTCGGACTATGGCTACACCTTC. This codes for CSGSGSDYGYTF.

This clone has just a few counts. V and J are TRBV2 and TRBJ1-4, with D possibly TRBD1 on 5 matching bases. The germline gives CDR1 SNHLY, CDR2 FYNNEI. Trimming took off 10 bases at V and 5 bases at J, with 17 bases between the two ends. The length of the CDR3 is 14 residues. The CDR3 sequence: CATQLGTENEKLFF. CDR3 coding DNA: TGTGCCACCCAATTGGGGACTGAGAATGAAAAACTGTTTTTT.

This clone was counted once. The chain links TRBV10-3 to TRBJ2-5; TRBD2 agrees at 11 bases. The CDR3 loop spans 16 amino acids. V dropped 8 bases and J dropped 2; count of bases not matched to a gene: 10. Germline loops: CDR1 ENHRY, CDR2 SYGVKD. CDR3 bases: TGTGCCATCGGAGCGCTGACTAGCGGGGTACAAGAGACCCAGTACTTC. It encodes CAIGALTSGVQETQYF.

The chain employs TRBV10-1 and TRBJ1-2, with D uncertain. Germline assignment: CDR1 WNHNN and CDR2 SYGVQD (reference sequence). The ends were cut back, 5 bases at V and 8 bases at J, with 15 bases in the middle. The CDR3 contains 13 residues. This CDR3 is CASSPAGSVGYTF. DNA of the CDR3: TGCGCCAGCAGTCCGGCAGGCTCGGTGGGCTACACCTTC.

The table lists this clone with a few counts. This chain's CDR3 is CAWSKDRVDGYTF. The CDR3 region has the DNA TGTGCCTGGAGCAAGGACAGGGTGGATGGCTACACCTTC. The J gene is TRBJ1-2, the V gene TRBV30; 8 bases line up with TRBD1. Germline CDR1 and CDR2: GTSNPN and SVGIG (reference sequence). V lost 3 bases and J lost 6; bases outside the gene matches: 6. The CDR3 runs to 13 residues.

The chain combines TRBV5-6 with TRBJ2-2; D gene unclear. CDR3 size: 15 residues. With 0 bases removed from V and 6 bases from J, the gap between germline ends came to 12 bases. The germline CDR1 and CDR2 sequences are SGHDT and YYEEEE. The CDR3 coding sequence is TGTGCCAGCAGCTTGGTGTACGGGTCCGCCGGGGAGCTGTTTTTT. This encodes CASSLVYGSAGELFF.

The J gene is TRBJ2-2, the V gene TRBV5-1, with D perhaps TRBD1 or TRBD2 (5 bases each). Germline V gene sequence: CDR1 SGHRS, CDR2 YFSETQ. The CDR3 has 14 residues. V lost 0 bases and J 6 bases, leaving 9 bases between the germline ends. The CDR3 nucleotides are TGCGCCAGCAGCTTGGATGGGGACCCCGGGGAGCTGTTTTTT. Its translation is CASSLDGDPGELFF.

The rearrangement links TRBV2 to TRBJ2-3, with D unresolved. V lost 7 bases and J lost 2, with 7 bases in between. The CDR3 contains 12 residues. Germline-derived CDR1 and CDR2 are SNHLY and FYNNEI. Written as DNA, the CDR3 is TGTGCCAGCAAGGGAATCACAGATACGCAGTATTTT. Its protein product is CASKGITDTQYF.

The genes are TRBV7-2 and TRBJ1-1, with D perhaps TRBD1 (5 bases). CDR3 length equals 14 residues. Deletions cut 2 bases from V and 2 bases from J, with 9 bases between. Germline V lookup: CDR1 SGHTA, CDR2 FQGNSA. The CDR3 nucleotides read TGTGCCAGCAGCTTATTGGGGGATAACACTGAAGCTTTCTTT. Translation: CASSLLGDNTEAFF.

The V and J genes are TRBV27 and TRBJ1-2; 8 nucleotides line up with TRBD1. The CDR3 runs 13 residues. Germline V gives CDR1 MNHEY, CDR2 SMNVEV (reference sequence). V lost 8 bases, J lost 7 bases, and 9 bases stayed unmatched. The CDR3 is CASWAGGVGGYTF. Here the CDR3 DNA reads TGTGCCAGCTGGGCAGGGGGCGTCGGTGGCTACACCTTC.

The rearrangement links TRBV2 to TRBJ2-5; TRBD1 agrees at 7 bases. Germline lookup yields CDR1 SNHLY and CDR2 FYNNEI. V gave up 4 bases and J gave up 1 base; unmatched junction bases: 3. The length of the CDR3 is 14 residues. The CDR3 loop reads CASSVRQGQETQYF. CDR3 coding DNA: TGTGCCAGCAGTGTCCGACAGGGCCAAGAGACCCAGTACTTC.

As to this clone: The junction differs from germline at one of its ends, possibly a read error. V gene TRBV14 combines with J gene TRBJ1-3, with D unclear. Germline assignment: CDR1 SGHDN and CDR2 FVKESK. The CDR3 covers 14 residues. The CDR3 sequence is CASSEDLLGNTIYF. CDR3 nucleotide sequence: TGTGCCAGCAGCGAAGACTTATTGGGAAACACCATATATTTT.

This sequence joins TRBV6-6 and TRBJ2-7; TRBD1 is a possible D gene (5 bases). This CDR3 contains 14 residues. CDR1 and CDR2 (germline): MNHNY, SVGAGI (reference sequence). Trimming took 2 bases from V and 7 from J, leaving 15 bases between them. In nucleotides, the CDR3 is TGTGCCAGCAGTTACGACAGCCCCTACGGGGAGCAGTACTTC. This sequence encodes CASSYDSPYGEQYF.

The CDR3 protein is CASSLVETQYF. DNA of the CDR3: TGTGCCAGCAGCTTGGTGGAGACCCAGTACTTC. The V and J genes are TRBV7-2 and TRBJ2-5, with D uncertain. CDR1 and CDR2 from the germline V gene are SGHTA and FQGNSA. This CDR3 is 11 amino acids long. The V gene lost 3 bases and the J gene lost 5 bases, with 4 bases spanning the gap. Full variable domain (rest looked up from reference TRBV7-2 and TRBJ2-5): GAGVSQSPSNKVTEKGKDVELRCDPISGHTALYWYRQSLGQGLEFLIYFQGNSAPDKSGLPSDRFSAERTGGSVSTLTIQRTQQEDSAVYLCASSLVETQYFGPGTRLLVL.

The genes are TRBV5-1 and TRBJ1-5; TRBD1 might be the D (5 bases). The germline CDR1 and CDR2 sequences are SGHRS and YFSETQ. The CDR3 spans 15 residues. The V end was cut by 3 bases, the J end by 2 bases, with 12 bases between. The CDR3 nucleotides read TGCGCCAGCAGCTCGGGGGTGGGGGGCAATCAGCCCCAGCATTTT. Its protein product is CASSSGVGGNQPQHF.

The chain links TRBV9 to TRBJ1-4, with D unclear. V lost 4 bases to trimming and J lost 12 bases, with 16 bases between them. The germline CDR1 and CDR2 sequences are SGDLS and YYNGEE. CDR3 length: 13 residues. Here the CDR3 reads CASSKTVNGELFF. The CDR3 region has the DNA TGTGCCAGCAGCAAGACGGTGAATGGGGAACTGTTTTTT.

The V call is TRBV15, the J call TRBJ2-3; possible D gene TRBD1, 5 bases. CDR1 and CDR2 (germline): LNHNV, YYDKDF (reference sequence). Trimming cost V 0 bases and J 4 bases, with 11 bases left between them. The CDR3 totals 15 residues. CDR3 DNA: TGTGCCACCAGCAGAGATCCGATAGGGGCAGATACGCAGTATTTT. It encodes CATSRDPIGADTQYF.

V and J are TRBV6-6 and TRBJ1-5, with TRBD1 as a possible D gene (6 bases). CDR3 size: 15 residues. The germline V and J ends were trimmed by 4 bases and 4 bases, with 14 bases remaining between them. Looked up from germline, CDR1 is MNHNY and CDR2 is SVGAGI (reference sequence). Written as DNA, the CDR3 is TGTGCCAGCAGTTCCCGACAGGCCCAAAATCAGCCCCAGCATTTT. Amino acid sequence: CASSSRQAQNQPQHF.

In DNA form, the CDR3 reads TGTGCCAGCAGCTTTACGGGACTAGCGGAAAACACCGGGGAGCTGTTTTTT. The encoded protein is CASSFTGLAENTGELFF. The chain joins TRBV5-6 to TRBJ2-2; 11 bases are a match to TRBD2. Germline CDR1 and CDR2: SGHDT and YYEEEE. V was pared by 2 bases and J by 2 bases, with 5 bases of the junction left unmatched. This CDR3 region has 17 residues. Variable domain in full (rest from reference TRBV5-6 and TRBJ2-2): DAGVTQSPTHLIKTRGQQVTLRCSPKSGHDTVSWYQQALGQGPQFIFQYYEEEERQRGNFPDRFSGHQFPNYSSELNVNALLLGDSALYLCASSFTGLAENTGELFFGEGSRLTVL.

This clone was counted a single time. CDR3 amino acids: CASSIGPTGIAGELFF. CDR3 in DNA: TGTGCCAGTAGTATAGGTCCTACAGGAATTGCCGGGGAGCTGTTTTTT. V gene TRBV19 combines with J gene TRBJ2-2, with D tentatively TRBD1 (5 bases). Germline V gene sequence: CDR1 LNHDA, CDR2 SQIVND (reference sequence). This CDR3 has 16 amino acids. Trimming left V 1 base short and J 6 bases short, with 15 bases between.

The chain links TRBV7-2 to TRBJ2-7; maybe TRBD1 (6 bases). The germline V gene encodes CDR1 SGHTA and CDR2 FQGNSA. The CDR3 totals 14 residues. The ends were cut back, 3 bases at V and 2 bases at J, with 11 bases in the middle. The CDR3 DNA sequence: TGTGCCAGCAGCTTCGCAGGGGTCCCCTACGAGCAGTACTTC. Its protein is CASSFAGVPYEQYF.